This entry lists 6 T cell receptor beta chains sequenced from one sample in a study of metastatic and nonmetastatic thyroid tumors (dated by TCRdb to 2020 to 2022). Before undergoing thyroid surgery, none of the patients had been given any kind of treatment. The library came from PCR. Sequencing took place on an Illumina HiSeq 4000. TCRdb reran the public reads through fastp at Q25 and MiXCR, keeping productive beta chains. This sample is represented by some 41,000 clones; more than 25% of them were singletons. Jointly, the top ten make up nearly 10% of the sample. The sequencing input was blood. The origin of the receptors is a male donor with papillary thyroid cancer or a benign thyroid nodule (not recorded which). Some clones in this sample may be carry-over from other donors' samples.

This clone was detected many times. The V gene is TRBV19, the J gene TRBJ2-1, with D perhaps matching TRBD1 or TRBD2 (7 bases each). The germline gives CDR1 LNHDA, CDR2 SQIVND (reference sequence). Trimming removed 3 bases at V and 3 bases at J, with 18 bases between. CDR3 length: 17 amino acids. The CDR3 protein is CASSITGGRGLYNEQFF. In DNA form, the CDR3 reads TGTGCCAGTAGTATTACCGGGGGGAGGGGGCTCTACAATGAGCAGTTCTTC. The full variable domain, in which reference TRBV19 and TRBJ2-1 provide the parts outside the CDR3, is DGGITQSPKYLFRKEGQNVTLSCEQNLNHDAMYWYRQDPGQGLRLIYYSQIVNDFQKGDIAEGYSVSREKKESFPLTVTSAQKNPTAFYLCASSITGGRGLYNEQFFGPGTRLTVL.

This clone is termed medium-sized. This chain uses TRBV4-1 with TRBJ1-4; D unclear. Trimming removed 5 bases from V and 0 bases from J, with 10 bases in between. The CDR3 has 15 residues. Germline V gene data show CDR1 as MGHRA and CDR2 as YSYEKL. This CDR3 is CASSVIIATNEKLFF. The CDR3 bases are TGCGCCAGCAGCGTAATTATTGCAACTAATGAAAAACTGTTTTTT.

The chain carries TRBV19 and TRBJ2-1, with TRBD2 matching over 11 bases. The ends lost 9 bases at V and 5 bases at J; junction bases unmatched: 6. CDR1 is LNHDA, CDR2 SQIVND, per germline (reference sequence). The CDR3 contains 14 residues. The CDR3 sequence is CASKPGLADNEQFF. The CDR3 coding sequence is TGTGCCAGCAAACCGGGACTAGCGGACAATGAGCAGTTCTTC.

This clone was recorded many times. This chain uses TRBV6-6 with TRBJ1-2; D uncertain. The CDR3 is 15 amino acids. Germline CDR1 MNHNY, CDR2 SVGAGI (reference sequence). V lost 0 bases to trimming and J lost 3 bases, with 11 bases between them. Here the CDR3 DNA reads TGTGCCAGCAGTTACTCGGTTCCCACTGACTATGGCTACACCTTC. Translation gives CASSYSVPTDYGYTF.

This clone came up many times. This chain connects TRBV7-3 to TRBJ2-1, with D possibly being TRBD2 (7 bases). The CDR3 is 16 amino acids. Germline CDR1 reads SGHTA; CDR2 reads FQGTGA. V was trimmed by 5 bases and J by 7 bases, leaving 21 bases between them. This CDR3 reads CASSPRGGQGRNEQFF. As DNA, the CDR3 is TGTGCCAGCAGCCCGAGGGGGGGCCAGGGTCGAAATGAGCAGTTCTTC.

This clone was seen ten or more times. J is TRBJ2-7 and V is TRBV5-1, with 15 bases that match TRBD2. Germline lookup yields CDR1 SGHRS and CDR2 YFSETQ. The CDR3 totals 19 residues. Trimming cost V 4 bases and J 0 bases; bases outside gene matches: 11. This chain's CDR3 is CASSLRPGLAGGPSYEQYF. CDR3 bases: TGCGCCAGCAGCCTACGACCGGGACTAGCGGGAGGCCCCTCCTACGAGCAGTACTTC. The whole variable domain, filled in from reference TRBV5-1 and TRBJ2-7, reads KAGVTQTPRYLIKTRGQQVTLSCSPISGHRSVSWYQQTPGQGLQFLFEYFSETQRNKGNFPGRFSGRQFSNSRSEMNVSTLELGDSALYLCASSLRPGLAGGPSYEQYFGPGTRLTVT.